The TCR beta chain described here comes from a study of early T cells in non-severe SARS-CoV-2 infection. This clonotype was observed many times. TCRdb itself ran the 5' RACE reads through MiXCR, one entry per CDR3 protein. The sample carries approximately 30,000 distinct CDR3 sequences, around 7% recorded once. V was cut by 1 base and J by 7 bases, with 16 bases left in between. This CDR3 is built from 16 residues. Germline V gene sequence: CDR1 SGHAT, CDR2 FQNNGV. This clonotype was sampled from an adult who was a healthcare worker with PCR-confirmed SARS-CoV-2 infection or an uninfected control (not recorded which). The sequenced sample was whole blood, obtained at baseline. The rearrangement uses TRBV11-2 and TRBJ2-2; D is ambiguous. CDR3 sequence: CASSLVTYYGGGELFF. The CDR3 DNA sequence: TGTGCCAGCAGCTTAGTGACCTATTATGGTGGCGGGGAGCTGTTTTTT. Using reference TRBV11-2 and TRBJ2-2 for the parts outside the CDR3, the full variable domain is EAGVAQSPRYKIIEKRQSVAFWCNPISGHATLYWYQQILGQGPKLLIQFQNNGVVDDSQLPKDRFSAERLKGVDSTLKIQPAKLEDSAVYLCASSLVTYYGGGELFFGEGSRLTVL.